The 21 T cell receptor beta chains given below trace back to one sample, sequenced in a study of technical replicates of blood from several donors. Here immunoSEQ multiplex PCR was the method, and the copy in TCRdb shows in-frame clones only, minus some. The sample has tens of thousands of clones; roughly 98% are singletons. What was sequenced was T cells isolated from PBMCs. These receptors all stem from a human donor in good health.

CDR3 nucleotides: TGTGCCAGCAGCGTAGTCGGCGGGAGGGCCGGGCTTGAGCAGTTCTTC. Amino acid sequence: CASSVVGGRAGLEQFF. The J gene is TRBJ2-1, the V gene TRBV9; 9 bases are shared with TRBD2. Germline V gene sequence: CDR1 SGDLS, CDR2 YYNGEE. J was trimmed by 9 bases and V by 0 bases; bases with no gene match: 10. CDR3 length: 16 amino acids.

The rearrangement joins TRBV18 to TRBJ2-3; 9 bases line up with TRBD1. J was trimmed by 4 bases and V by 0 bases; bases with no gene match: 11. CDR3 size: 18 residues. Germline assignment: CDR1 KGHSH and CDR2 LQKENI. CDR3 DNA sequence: TGTGCCAGCTCACCACCTAGGTATACAGGGGGCTTAGCAGATACGCAGTATTTT. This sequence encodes CASSPPRYTGGLADTQYF.

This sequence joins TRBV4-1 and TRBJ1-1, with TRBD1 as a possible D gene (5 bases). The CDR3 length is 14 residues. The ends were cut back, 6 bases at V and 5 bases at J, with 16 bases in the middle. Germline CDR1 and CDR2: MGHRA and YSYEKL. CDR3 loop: CASRWSETVTEAFF. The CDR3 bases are TGCGCCAGCAGATGGTCTGAGACAGTAACTGAAGCTTTCTTT.

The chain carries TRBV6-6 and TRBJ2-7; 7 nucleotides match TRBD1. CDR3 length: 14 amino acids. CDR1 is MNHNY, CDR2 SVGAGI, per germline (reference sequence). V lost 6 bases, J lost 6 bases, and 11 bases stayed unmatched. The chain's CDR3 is CASRLTDRSGEQYF. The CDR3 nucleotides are TGTGCCAGCAGACTCACGGACAGGTCCGGCGAGCAGTACTTC.

CDR3 in amino acids: CATLAGDRNEQYF. CDR3 sequence (DNA): TGTGCCACCCTGGCGGGAGATAGAAACGAGCAGTACTTC. The chain carries TRBV28 and TRBJ2-7; 7 bases agree with TRBD2. Germline V gene sequence: CDR1 MDHEN, CDR2 SYDVKM. The junction had 11 bases not matched to a gene; V was cut back by 10 bases and J by 5 bases. This CDR3 is built from 13 residues.

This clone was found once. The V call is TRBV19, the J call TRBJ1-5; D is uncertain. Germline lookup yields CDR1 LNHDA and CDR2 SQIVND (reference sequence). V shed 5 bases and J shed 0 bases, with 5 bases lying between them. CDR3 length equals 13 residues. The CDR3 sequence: CASSEHSNQPQHF. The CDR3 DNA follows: TGTGCCAGTAGTGAACATAGCAATCAGCCCCAGCATTTT.

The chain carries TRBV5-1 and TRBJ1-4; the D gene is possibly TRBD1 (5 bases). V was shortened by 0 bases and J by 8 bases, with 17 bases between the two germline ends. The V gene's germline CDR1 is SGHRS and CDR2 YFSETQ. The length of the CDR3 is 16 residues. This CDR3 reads CASSLGGEVEDEKLFF. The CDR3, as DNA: TGCGCCAGCAGCTTGGGGGGGGAGGTAGAAGACGAAAAACTGTTTTTT.

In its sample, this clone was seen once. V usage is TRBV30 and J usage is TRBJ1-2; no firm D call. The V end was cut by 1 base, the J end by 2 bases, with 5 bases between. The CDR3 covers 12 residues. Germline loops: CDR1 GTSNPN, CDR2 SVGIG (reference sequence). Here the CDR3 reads CAWSAKNYGYTF. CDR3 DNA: TGTGCCTGGAGTGCAAAAAACTATGGCTACACCTTC.

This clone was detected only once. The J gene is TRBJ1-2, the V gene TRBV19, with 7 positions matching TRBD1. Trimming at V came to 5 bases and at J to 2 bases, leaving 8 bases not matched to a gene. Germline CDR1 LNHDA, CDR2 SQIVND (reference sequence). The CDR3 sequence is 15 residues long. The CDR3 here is CASSSTGTANYGYTF. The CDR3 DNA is TGTGCCAGTAGTTCGACCGGGACAGCCAACTATGGCTACACCTTC.

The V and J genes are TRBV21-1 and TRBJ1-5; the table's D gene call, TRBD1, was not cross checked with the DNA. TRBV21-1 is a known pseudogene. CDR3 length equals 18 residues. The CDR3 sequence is CASSNRRDRETRPGPQHF. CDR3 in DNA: TGTGCCAGCAGCAACCGAAGGGACAGGGAGACAAGACCGGGGCCCCAGCATTTT.

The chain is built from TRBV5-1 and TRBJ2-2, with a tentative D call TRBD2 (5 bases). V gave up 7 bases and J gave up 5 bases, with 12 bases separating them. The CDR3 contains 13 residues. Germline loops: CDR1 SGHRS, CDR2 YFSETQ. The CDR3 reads CASRAGETGELFF. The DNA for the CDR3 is TGCGCCAGCCGTGCCGGGGAAACCGGGGAGCTGTTTTTT.

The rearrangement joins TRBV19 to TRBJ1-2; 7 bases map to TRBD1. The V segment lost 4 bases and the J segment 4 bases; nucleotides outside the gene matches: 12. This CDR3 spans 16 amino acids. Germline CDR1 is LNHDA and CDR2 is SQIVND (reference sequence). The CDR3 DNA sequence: TGTGCCAGTAGTACGAATCGACACGACAGGGCCTATGGCTACACCTTC. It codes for CASSTNRHDRAYGYTF.

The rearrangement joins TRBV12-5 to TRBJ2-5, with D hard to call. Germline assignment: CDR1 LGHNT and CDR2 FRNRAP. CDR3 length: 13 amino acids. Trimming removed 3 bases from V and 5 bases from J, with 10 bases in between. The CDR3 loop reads CASGFIPEETQYF. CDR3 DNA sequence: TGTGCTAGTGGTTTTATACCTGAGGAGACCCAGTACTTC.

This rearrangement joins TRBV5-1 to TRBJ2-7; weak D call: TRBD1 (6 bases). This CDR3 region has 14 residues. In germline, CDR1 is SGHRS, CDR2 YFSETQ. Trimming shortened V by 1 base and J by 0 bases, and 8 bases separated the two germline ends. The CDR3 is CASSLTGTSYEQYF. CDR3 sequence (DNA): TGCGCCAGCAGCTTGACAGGGACCTCCTACGAGCAGTACTTC.

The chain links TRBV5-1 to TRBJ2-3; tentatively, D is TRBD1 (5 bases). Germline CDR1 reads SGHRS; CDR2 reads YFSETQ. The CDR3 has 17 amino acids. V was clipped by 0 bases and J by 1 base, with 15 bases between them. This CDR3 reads CASSLELGQAGTDTQYF. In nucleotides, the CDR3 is TGCGCCAGCAGCTTGGAGCTGGGGCAGGCGGGCACAGATACGCAGTATTTT.

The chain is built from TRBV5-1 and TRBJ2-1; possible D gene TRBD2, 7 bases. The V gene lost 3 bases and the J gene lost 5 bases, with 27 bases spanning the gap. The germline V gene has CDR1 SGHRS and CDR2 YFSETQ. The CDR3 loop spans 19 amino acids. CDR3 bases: TGCGCCAGCAGCTCCCCGACGGCCTGGAGGAGGGGGGGTAACAATGAGCAGTTCTTC. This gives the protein CASSSPTAWRRGGNNEQFF.

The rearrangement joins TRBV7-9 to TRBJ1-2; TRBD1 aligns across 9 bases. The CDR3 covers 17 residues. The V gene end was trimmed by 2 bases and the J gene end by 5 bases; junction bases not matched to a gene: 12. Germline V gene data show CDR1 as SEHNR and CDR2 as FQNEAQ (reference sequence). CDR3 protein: CASSLPGGDREGYGYTF. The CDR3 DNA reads TGTGCCAGCAGCTTACCGGGTGGGGACAGGGAAGGGTATGGCTACACCTTC.

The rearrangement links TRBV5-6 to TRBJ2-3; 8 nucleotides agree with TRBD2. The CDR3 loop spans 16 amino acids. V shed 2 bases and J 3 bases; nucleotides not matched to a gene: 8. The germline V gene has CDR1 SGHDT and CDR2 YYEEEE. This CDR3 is CASSLLSGSATDTQYF. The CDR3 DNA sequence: TGTGCCAGCAGCTTACTGAGCGGGAGTGCAACAGATACGCAGTATTTT.

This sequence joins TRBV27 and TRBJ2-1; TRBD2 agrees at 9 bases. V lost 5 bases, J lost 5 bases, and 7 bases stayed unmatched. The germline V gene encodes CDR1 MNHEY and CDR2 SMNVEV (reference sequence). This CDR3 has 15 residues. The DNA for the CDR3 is TGTGCCAGCAGTCTCCTAGCGGGGCCAAACAATGAGCAGTTCTTC. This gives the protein CASSLLAGPNNEQFF.

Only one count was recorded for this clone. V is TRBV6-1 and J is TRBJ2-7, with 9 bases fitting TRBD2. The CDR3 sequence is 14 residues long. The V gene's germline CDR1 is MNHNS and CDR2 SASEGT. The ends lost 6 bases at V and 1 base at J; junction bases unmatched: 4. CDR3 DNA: TGTGCCAGCAGAGCTAGCGGGATTTCCTACGAGCAGTACTTC. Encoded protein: CASRASGISYEQYF.

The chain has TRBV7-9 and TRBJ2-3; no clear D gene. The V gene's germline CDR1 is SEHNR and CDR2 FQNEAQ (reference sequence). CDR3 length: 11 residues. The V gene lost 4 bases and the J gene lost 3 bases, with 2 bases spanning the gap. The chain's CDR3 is CASSSTDTQYF. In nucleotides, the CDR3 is TGTGCCAGCAGCTCAACAGATACGCAGTATTTT.